This T cell receptor beta chain stems from a study of Ad26.COV2.S vaccination and SARS-CoV-2 variants. Study information: The vaccine Ad26.COV2.S was put into the muscle once, or twice with 56 days between.

Regarding treatment: approximately 18 received Ad26.COV2.S at low or high dose, single or two shots; about 5 received placebo; per-sample allocation not given. The investigators took samples on day 63 after the first vaccine or placebo injection. In the vaccine, an Ad26 vector expressed the SARS-CoV-2 spike of the Wuhan strain. J gave up 6 bases and V 0 bases, and 2 bases lay outside the gene matches. The CDR3 extends over 14 amino acids. Per the germline V gene, CDR1 is ENHRY and CDR2 is SYGVKD. Points on this clone: Its antigen remains unidentified.

Findings and limits, study-wide: Ad26.COV2.S recipients had broader spike-specific TCRs (P = 0.0014).

Clones were sequenced by immunoSEQ multiplex PCR, and TCRdb holds only the in-frame ones, with some missing. The table includes around 340,000 clones, 86% detected once. The receptor's source is a person aged 18-65 years who received the Ad26.COV2.S COVID-19 vaccine or a placebo. The input for sequencing was peripheral blood, taken in a trial of Ad26.COV2.S vaccine versus placebo. This chain connects TRBV10-3 to TRBJ2-3, with 8 bases aligning to TRBD1. CDR3 protein: CAISESRTGDTQYF. In DNA, the CDR3 is TGTGCCATCAGTGAGTCGCGGACAGGGGATACGCAGTATTTT.